The rows below give T cell receptor beta chains drawn from one sample of a study of shared clonotypes between healthy human individuals. Assay used: immunoSEQ multiplex PCR; TCRdb lists only in-frame clones, some missing. The sample lists around 2,000,000 clones; roughly 95% were seen once. Sequencing was performed on naive CD8+ T cells sorted from blood. The receptors come from a man between 18 and 35 years old in good health. Both conserved end residues are part of each CDR3. A D gene is named only where the DNA matches it firmly. A clone size is listed for some rows: how often the clone was seen (once, few, many), or a class if it is expanded.

TGTGCCATCAGTGAGACCGGGACTAGCGGGAGAGGTGATACGCAGTATTTT CAISETGTSGRGDTQYF TRBV10-3 TRBD2 TRBJ2-3 -
TGTGCCAGCAGCTTAGGATCGATCCCGGGCTCCTACAATGAGCAGTTCTTC CASSLGSIPGSYNEQFF TRBV7-9 - TRBJ2-1 -
TGTGCCAGCAGTGACGTCTGGGTTGGTGAGCAGTTCTTC CASSDVWVGEQFF TRBV6-4 - TRBJ2-1 -
TGTGCCAGCAGCTTAGAGGTATGGGGGGACTACACTGAAGCTTTCTTT CASSLEVWGDYTEAFF TRBV7-9 - TRBJ1-1 -
TGCAGCGCCCCTAGCGGAGCCGGCTCCTACAATGAGCAGTTCTTC CSAPSGAGSYNEQFF TRBV29-1 TRBD2 TRBJ2-1 -
TGTGCCAGCAGCACTCCTAGGGACACTGAAGCTTTCTTT CASSTPRDTEAFF TRBV7-9 - TRBJ1-1 -
TGTGCCAGCAGCTTGGGAGGGGGCTTCTACGAGCAGTACTTC CASSLGGGFYEQYF TRBV5-6 TRBD1 TRBJ2-7 -
TGTGCCACCCAGCGGCGAGATGCTACTGAAGCTTTCTTT CATQRRDATEAFF TRBV19 - TRBJ1-1 -
TGTGCCAGTAGTCCCCGGGACTCACGGCGCCAGCCCCAGCATTTT CASSPRDSRRQPQHF TRBV19 - TRBJ1-5 -
TGTGCCAGCAGCTTAACCCAGGGGAGCTACACCTTC CASSLTQGSYTF TRBV7-3 - TRBJ1-2 -
TGTGCTAGCAGCTATTCACAGGTCAACTCTGGAAACACCATATATTTT CASSYSQVNSGNTIYF TRBV7-7 - TRBJ1-3 -
TGTGCCAGCAGCACTGGACAGATGGCCGAGCAGTACTTC CASSTGQMAEQYF TRBV5-6 - TRBJ2-7 -
TGTGCCAGCAGTTTAATTAGCACCCCTAGGGAGACCCAGTACTTC CASSLISTPRETQYF TRBV27 - TRBJ2-5 once
TGTGCCAGCAGTTCTGGAATATTATGGGGTAATAATAATTCACCCCTCCACTTT CASSSGILWGNNNSPLHF TRBV27 - TRBJ1-6 -
TGTGCCAGCAGCTGGACCGCCCCGGATGAGCAGTTCTTC CASSWTAPDEQFF TRBV7-9 - TRBJ2-1 -
TGTGCCTCTGCTTGGGAGGGCGACTACGAGCAGTACTTC CASAWEGDYEQYF TRBV9 TRBD2 TRBJ2-7 -
TGTGCCAGCAGCCCCCGAAACAGGGATGGCTACACCTTC CASSPRNRDGYTF TRBV13 - TRBJ1-2 once
TGTGCCAGCAGTTATACAGTCATCTCTGGGGCCAACGTCCTGACTTTC CASSYTVISGANVLTF TRBV6-5 - TRBJ2-6 -
TGTGCCAGCAGTTACGTCGGAAACGGGGAGCTGTTTTTT CASSYVGNGELFF TRBV6-6 - TRBJ2-2 once
TGCGCCAGCAGCCCCCTAGAGGGGGTATCCTACGAGCAGTACTTC CASSPLEGVSYEQYF TRBV5-1 - TRBJ2-7 -
TGTGCCAGCAGCACTCGACTAGCGGGGGTGTTCGACGAGCAGTACTTC CASSTRLAGVFDEQYF TRBV7-2 TRBD2 TRBJ2-7 -
TGTGCCAGCAGCCCGTCCGGTACTGAAGCTTTCTTT CASSPSGTEAFF TRBV11-2 - TRBJ1-1 -
TGCGCCAGCAGCTTGGGGAGGGACAGGATCTACGAGCAGTACTTC CASSLGRDRIYEQYF TRBV5-1 TRBD1 TRBJ2-7 -
TGCGCCAGCAGCCAAGAATCCGCGGTTCACACTGAAGCTTTCTTT CASSQESAVHTEAFF TRBV4-1 - TRBJ1-1 -
TGTGCCAGCAGCTCCGCTGGGACAGGGAAGAACTACGAGCAGTACTTC CASSSAGTGKNYEQYF TRBV7-9 TRBD1 TRBJ2-7 -
TGTGCCAGTAAGCGGGACATCCTCGGCGAGACCCAGTACTTC CASKRDILGETQYF TRBV28 - TRBJ2-5 -
TGTGCCAGCAGCTTCCCTGGCGGGAGGGCCGTTGATGAGCAGTTCTTC CASSFPGGRAVDEQFF TRBV13 TRBD2 TRBJ2-1 -
TGTGCCAGTACGATCAGTCCCCTAGCAGAGAACACCGGGGAGCTGTTTTTT CASTISPLAENTGELFF TRBV19 - TRBJ2-2 -
TGTGCCAGCAGTGACGCAACAGGGGATGCCATAAATTACGAGCAGTACTTC CASSDATGDAINYEQYF TRBV25-1 TRBD1 TRBJ2-7 -
TGCGCCAGCAGCCCCTCAAGGGCTGATACGCAGTATTTT CASSPSRADTQYF TRBV4-3 - TRBJ2-3 -
TGTGCCAGCAGCCCCGTCGGGACAGAGAACACCGGGGAGCTGTTTTTT CASSPVGTENTGELFF TRBV7-9 TRBD1 TRBJ2-2 -
TGTGCCAGCAGTGCGGTGGCGAACACTGAAGCTTTCTTT CASSAVANTEAFF TRBV25-1 - TRBJ1-1 -
TGTGCCAGCAGCGACCACAGGGGGCTAATGAACACTGAAGCTTTCTTT CASSDHRGLMNTEAFF TRBV9 TRBD1 TRBJ1-1 -
TGTGCCTGGAGTTCGTTAGCAGCAGATACGCAGTATTTT CAWSSLAADTQYF TRBV30 - TRBJ2-3 -
TGTGCCAGCAGTTTCGCGGCGGGATGGGGTGAGACTGAAGCTTTCTTT CASSFAAGWGETEAFF TRBV5-6 - TRBJ1-1 once
TGTGCCAGCAGTTTGAACAGCTTGTATGGCTACACCTTC CASSLNSLYGYTF TRBV27 - TRBJ1-2 once
TGCGCCAGCAGCCAAGGGGGTCCTTATGGCTACACCTTC CASSQGGPYGYTF TRBV4-3 - TRBJ1-2 -
TGTGCCAGTAGTACGGGACTATCTTACTCCTACGAGCAGTACTTC CASSTGLSYSYEQYF TRBV19 TRBD2 TRBJ2-7 -
TGTGCCAGCAGCCCCGGACAGGGCAACGAGCAGTACTTC CASSPGQGNEQYF TRBV9 TRBD1 TRBJ2-7 -
TGTGCCAGCAGCCCCCAGGACAGGGTCGAGCAGTACTTC CASSPQDRVEQYF TRBV7-9 TRBD1 TRBJ2-7 once
TGTGCCAGCAGCCCCGCGGGACAGGGCTCCTACGAGCAGTACTTC CASSPAGQGSYEQYF TRBV13 TRBD1 TRBJ2-7 -
TGCGCCAGCAGCCAATGGGACAGCAACTTTCATCAGCCCCAGCATTTT CASSQWDSNFHQPQHF TRBV4-1 TRBD1 TRBJ1-5 -